This T cell receptor (beta chain) stems from a study of blood T cells in healthy people across ages. Study conclusions and caveats: Because donor CMV status was unknown, expanded clonotype changes were possibly confounded. With naive T cell percentage, TCR beta diversity showed a strong correlation.

CDR1 is LGHNA and CDR2 is YSLEER in the germline V gene. V was shortened by 1 base and J by 11 bases, with 35 bases between the two germline ends. The CDR3 has 20 amino acids. Isolation of PBMCs gave at least 6.5 million cells per sample. Turning to this clonotype: The antigen is not known.

A second PCR, run for roughly 7 to 11 cycles, used a sample-barcoded 5' primer plus a J-beta primer mix. TCRdb re-called the 5' RACE reads with MiXCR, one entry per CDR3 protein. The top ten clones hold approximately 2% of a sample with 1.5 million to 2 million distinct CDR3 sequences, about 49% of them seen once. The material sequenced was blood. The source of this sequence is a woman in her 40s in good health. This chain joins TRBV4-3 and TRBJ2-5; D may be TRBD1 (6 bases). CDR3 nucleotide sequence: TGCGCCAGCAGCCAAGTAACCCGGGCCAGGGGAAAAACGGTGGTTTATGAGCAGTACTTC. It encodes CASSQVTRARGKTVVYEQYF.